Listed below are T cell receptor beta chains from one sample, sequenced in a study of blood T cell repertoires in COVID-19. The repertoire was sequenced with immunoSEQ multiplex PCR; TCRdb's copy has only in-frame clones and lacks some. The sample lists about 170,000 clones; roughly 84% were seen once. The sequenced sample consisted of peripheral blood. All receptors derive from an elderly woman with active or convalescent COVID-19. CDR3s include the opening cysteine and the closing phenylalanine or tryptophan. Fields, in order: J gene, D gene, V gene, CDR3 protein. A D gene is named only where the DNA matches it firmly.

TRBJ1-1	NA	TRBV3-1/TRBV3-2	CASSGRDTNTEAFF
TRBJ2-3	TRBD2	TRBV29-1	CSGILAEGTDTQYF
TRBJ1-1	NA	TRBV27	CASSRRGQGEAFF
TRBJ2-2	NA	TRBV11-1	CASRRDIANTGELFF
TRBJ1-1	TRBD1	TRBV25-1	CASSEPGQGNTEAFF
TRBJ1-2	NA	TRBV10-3	CAISQRVNSLNYGYTF
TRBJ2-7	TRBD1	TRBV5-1	CASSIQNRGPYEQYF
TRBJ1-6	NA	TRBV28	CASSLGKSSYNSPLHF
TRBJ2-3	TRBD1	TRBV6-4	CASRRQGQGSTDTQYF
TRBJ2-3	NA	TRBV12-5	CASGLGQNTDTQYF
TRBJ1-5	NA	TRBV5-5	CASSLDPIGQPQHF
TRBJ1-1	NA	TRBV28	CASNPHSGGNTEAFF
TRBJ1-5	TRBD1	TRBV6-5	CASRWGQGENQPQHF
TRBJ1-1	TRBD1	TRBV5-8	CASSLGITGVLDTEAFF
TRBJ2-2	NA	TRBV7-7	CASSPSVGTGELFF
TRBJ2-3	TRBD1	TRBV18	CASSPPGQHTDTQYF
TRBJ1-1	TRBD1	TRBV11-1	CASSPRPGGEAFF
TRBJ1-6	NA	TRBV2	CASSPGGVSPLHF
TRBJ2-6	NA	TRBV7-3	CASSPGRSGANVLTF
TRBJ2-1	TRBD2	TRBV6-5	CASYTSGRAPYEQFF
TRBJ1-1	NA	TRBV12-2	CASRFTPGQGASTEAFF
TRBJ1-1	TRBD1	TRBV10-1	CASSGGQGLRAFF
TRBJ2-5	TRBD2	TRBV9	CASSARAGQETQYF
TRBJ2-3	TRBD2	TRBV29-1	CSVGAGEDTQYF
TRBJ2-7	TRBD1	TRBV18	CASSAGTGFIEQYF
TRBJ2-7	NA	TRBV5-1	CASSLALGRRDEQYF
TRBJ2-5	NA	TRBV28	CASSIQGTGSTQYF
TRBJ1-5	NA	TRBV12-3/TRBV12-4	CASAGSSNQPQHF
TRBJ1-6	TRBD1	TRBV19	CASSDSGQGNYNSPLHF
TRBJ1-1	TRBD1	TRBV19	CASSIRAPQGVVEAFF
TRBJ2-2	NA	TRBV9	CASSVALSNTGELFF
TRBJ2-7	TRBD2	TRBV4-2	CASSQDLGATSGRSYEQYF
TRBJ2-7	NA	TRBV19	CASSIGGSLRNEQYF
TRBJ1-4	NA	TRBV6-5	CASSYSPPGNNEKLFF
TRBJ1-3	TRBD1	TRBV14	CASRPTGFGNTIYF
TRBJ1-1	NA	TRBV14	CASSRLGQDTEAFF
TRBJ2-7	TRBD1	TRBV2	CASRGDRGPYEQYF
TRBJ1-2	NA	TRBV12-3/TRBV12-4	CASSLQKNYGYTF
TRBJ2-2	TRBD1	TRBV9	CASSGQENTGELFF
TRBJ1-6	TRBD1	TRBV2	CAREKARGQGNSPLHF
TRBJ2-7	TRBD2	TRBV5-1	CASSLDSGGLEQYF
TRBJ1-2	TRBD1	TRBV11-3	CASSPGQGRGIVYGYTF
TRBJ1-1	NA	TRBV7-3	CASSTQTGGTEAFF
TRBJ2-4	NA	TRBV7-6	CASSLAQGNIQYF
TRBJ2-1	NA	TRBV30	CAWSRRAGYNEQFF
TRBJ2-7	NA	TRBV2	CASSDDWGVSYEQYF
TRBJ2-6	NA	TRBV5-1	CASIPGAGANVLTF
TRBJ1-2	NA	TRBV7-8	CASSAAGTLKRGYGYTF
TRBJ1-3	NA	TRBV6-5	CASRRAGLSGNTIYF
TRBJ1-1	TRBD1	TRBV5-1	CASSSRTGGTDTEAFF
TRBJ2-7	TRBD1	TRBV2	CASGETGHGYEQYF
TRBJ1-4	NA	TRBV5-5	CASSGPVGGEKLFF
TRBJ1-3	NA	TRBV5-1	CASSLLQGSGNTIYF
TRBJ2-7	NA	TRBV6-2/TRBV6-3	CASSRGLAVSSYEQYF
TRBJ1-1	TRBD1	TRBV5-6	CASSLLRDRGIMNTEAFF
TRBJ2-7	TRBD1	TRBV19	CASSTTGQGRYEQYF
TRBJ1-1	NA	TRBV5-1	CASSFMDTGTNTEAFF
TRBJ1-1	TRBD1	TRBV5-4	CASRRPGQGEAFF
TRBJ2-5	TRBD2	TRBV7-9	CASRGRGGQETQYF